A selection of T cell receptor beta chains follows, all from one sample in a study of cytomegalovirus exposure and HLA in healthy donors. Profiling relied on immunoSEQ multiplex PCR, and the TCRdb table lists in-frame clones only, not all of them. This repertoire shows some 70,000 clones, around 89% found once; its top ten account for roughly 1.8%. Material for sequencing was PBMCs. The receptor source for this set is a woman between 18 and 29 years old in good health and CMV-seronegative. Each CDR3 is given with its conserved first and last residue. The D gene is left open where the match is weak. Size is stated for part of the rows, as once, few or many counts, or as a class when the clone is expanded.

TGTGCCAGTAGTGCCACAGGGGGCGAAGACTATGGCTACACCTTC,CASSATGGEDYGYTF,.,TRBD1,TRBJ1-2,TRBV19
TGTGCCAGCAGCTTAAACTTGGGGGGCACCGGGGAGCTGTTTTTT,CASSLNLGGTGELFF,few,.,TRBJ2-2,TRBV13
TGCAGCGTGGGCAGGGGGTACGAGCAGTACTTC,CSVGRGYEQYF,.,TRBD1,TRBJ2-7,TRBV29-1
TGCAGCGGACAGGGGAGCTCCTACGAGCAGTACTTC,CSGQGSSYEQYF,.,TRBD1,TRBJ2-7,TRBV29-1
TGCAGCGGTCCGGGACTAGCAAAAGTTTGGGCGGGAGATACGCAGTATTTT,CSGPGLAKVWAGDTQYF,.,TRBD2,TRBJ2-3,TRBV29-1
TGTGCCAGCAGCTTAGAACTAGCGGAATACTACGAGCAGTACTTC,CASSLELAEYYEQYF,.,TRBD2,TRBJ2-7,TRBV11-2
TGTGCCAGCAGTTACTCGGGACTAGCGGGACGTGATACGCAGTATTTT,CASSYSGLAGRDTQYF,.,TRBD2,TRBJ2-3,TRBV6-6
TGTGCCAGCAGCTTTTCTAGCGGGGAAGGCTACAATGAGCAGTTCTTC,CASSFSSGEGYNEQFF,.,TRBD2,TRBJ2-1,TRBV11-1
TGTGCCAGCAGTGACCTGGTGACGGGGGGCACAGATACGCAGTATTTT,CASSDLVTGGTDTQYF,.,.,TRBJ2-3,TRBV6-4
TGTGCCAGCAGCTGGAGACAGGAAACCTTT,CASSWRQETF,.,.,TRBJ1-1,TRBV5-8
TGTGCCTGGAGTGGGGGGCGCGGGTACAATGAGCAGTTCTTC,CAWSGGRGYNEQFF,.,.,TRBJ2-1,TRBV30
TGTGCCAGCAGCCAAGAGATTTCGTCCACAGCCGATACGCAGTATTTT,CASSQEISSTADTQYF,.,.,TRBJ2-3,TRBV4-2
TGTGCCAGCAGCGTAGAGGACACCGGGAGGGTAAAACTGTTTTTT,CASSVEDTGRVKLFF,.,.,TRBJ1-4,TRBV9
TGTGCCAGCAGCTTTCTAGCGGGAGAGGGCGGTGAGCAGTTCTTC,CASSFLAGEGGEQFF,.,TRBD2,TRBJ2-1,TRBV7-6
TGTGCCAGCAGAACCATACAGGGGGCGGTAGGGGCCAACGTCCTGACTTTC,CASRTIQGAVGANVLTF,.,TRBD1,TRBJ2-6,TRBV27
TGTGCCAGTAGCATAGGACACGGACGGAGGGATGAGCAGTTCTTC,CASSIGHGRRDEQFF,.,.,TRBJ2-1,TRBV19
TGTGCCAGCAGCTTAGGAGGAGGCAGGGGAGACACCGGGGAGCTGTTTTTT,CASSLGGGRGDTGELFF,.,.,TRBJ2-2,TRBV11-2
TGTGCCATCAGTGAGCTTGGACAGGGTCCCCAGCAGTACTTC,CAISELGQGPQQYF,.,TRBD1,TRBJ2-7,TRBV10-3
TGTGCCAGCTCGTCGGGACTAGCGGGAAACAATGAGCAGTTCTTC,CASSSGLAGNNEQFF,.,TRBD2,TRBJ2-1,TRBV18
TGTGCCACCGGACCAGGGGTTGGAGATACGCAGTATTTT,CATGPGVGDTQYF,few,.,TRBJ2-3,TRBV15
TGTGCCAGCAGTTTAAAACCGCGGGGGGTAGGGGGCTACACCTTC,CASSLKPRGVGGYTF,.,.,TRBJ1-2,TRBV27
TGTGCCAGCAGCGTAAGTGGGGGGGCAATGGCAGATACGCAGTATTTT,CASSVSGGAMADTQYF,.,.,TRBJ2-3,TRBV9
TGTGCCAGCTCATCGACAGGGGCTGGGACTGAAGCTTTCTTT,CASSSTGAGTEAFF,.,TRBD1,TRBJ1-1,TRBV18
TGTGCCAGCAGCGTAGCTGCCAGCACCGGGGAGCTGTTTTTT,CASSVAASTGELFF,.,.,TRBJ2-2,TRBV9
TGTGCCAGCAGTGAAGCCGCCCCAGGGAACACCGGGGAGCTGTTTTTT,CASSEAAPGNTGELFF,.,.,TRBJ2-2,TRBV6-1
TGTGCCAGCAGTGACTCGACAGGCGTCACAGATACGCAGTATTTT,CASSDSTGVTDTQYF,.,.,TRBJ2-3,TRBV6-4
TGCGCCAGCAGCGAGAACCCCCAGGGTGCTGAAGCTTTCTTT,CASSENPQGAEAFF,few,.,TRBJ1-1,TRBV5-1
TGCGCCAGCAGCCTGGGGGGCCTGGGCTATGGCTACACCTTC,CASSLGGLGYGYTF,.,.,TRBJ1-2,TRBV5-1
TGTGCCAGCAGCTTGAACCCTAGCGGGAGGGGTAGCACAGATACGCAGTATTTT,CASSLNPSGRGSTDTQYF,once,TRBD2,TRBJ2-3,TRBV5-4
TGTGCCAGCAGGCAAACTAGCGGGAGGTACGAGCAGTACTTC,CASRQTSGRYEQYF,.,TRBD2,TRBJ2-7,TRBV27
TGTGCCTGGAGTAGAGAAGGACAGGGAGGCAATCAGCCCCAGCATTTT,CAWSREGQGGNQPQHF,once,TRBD1,TRBJ1-5,TRBV30
TGCGCCAGCAGCTTGGGCTCAGGGGAATATGGCTACACCTTC,CASSLGSGEYGYTF,.,.,TRBJ1-2,TRBV5-1
TGTGCCAGCAGCCGTGCGGATAGCAATCAGCCCCAGCATTTT,CASSRADSNQPQHF,.,.,TRBJ1-5,TRBV16
TGTGCCTGGAGGGCGACAGGGAACACCGGGGAGCTGTTTTTT,CAWRATGNTGELFF,.,.,TRBJ2-2,TRBV30
TGTGCCAGCAGCTTGACAGGGAGCAATCAGCCCCAGCATTTT,CASSLTGSNQPQHF,.,TRBD1,TRBJ1-5,TRBV9
TGTGCCACCAGCAGAGCGGGACAGGGGACAAATCAGCCCCAGCATTTT,CATSRAGQGTNQPQHF,once,TRBD1,TRBJ1-5,TRBV15
TGTGCCAGCAGCTTAGATTCCGGGGAGAGCCGTGTAAGGTACTTC,CASSLDSGESRVRYF,.,.,TRBJ2-7,TRBV7-3
TGTGCCAGCTCACCGGCAGCAGATACGCAGTATTTT,CASSPAADTQYF,.,.,TRBJ2-3,TRBV18
TGTGCCAGCAGCAGTACAGCCTATGGCTACACCTTC,CASSSTAYGYTF,few,.,TRBJ1-2,TRBV5-6
TGTGCCAGCAGCGTAGGCCCCACGGGGAACACTGAAGCTTTCTTT,CASSVGPTGNTEAFF,.,.,TRBJ1-1,TRBV9
TGCGCCAGCAGTCGTAGCGGGGGGGGAGAGACCCAGTACTTC,CASSRSGGGETQYF,.,TRBD2,TRBJ2-5,TRBV4-3
TGCGCCAGCAGCCAATATAGCGGGGGGCCGGGGAATACGCAGTATTTT,CASSQYSGGPGNTQYF,.,TRBD2,TRBJ2-3,TRBV4-3
TGTGCCAGCAGCTTAAGGGGCTACGAGCAGTACTTC,CASSLRGYEQYF,.,.,TRBJ2-7,TRBV5-5
TGTGCCAGCAGCTTGGGGGGATTTGGGGATCAGCCCCAGCATTTT,CASSLGGFGDQPQHF,.,.,TRBJ1-5,TRBV7-2
TGTGCCAGCAGTACAAATACCATTAGCGCCGACTCCTACAATGAGCAGTTCTTC,CASSTNTISADSYNEQFF,.,.,TRBJ2-1,TRBV27
TGTGCCAGCAGCTCCGGACAGGTCGGATACAATGAGCAGTTCTTC,CASSSGQVGYNEQFF,.,TRBD1,TRBJ2-1,TRBV7-9
TGTGCCAGAAGGTGGGCGGAGGCTGGAAACACCATATATTTT,CARRWAEAGNTIYF,once,.,TRBJ1-3,TRBV5-3
TGTGCCAGTAGTATCTCAGCAGGGTGGAACATTCAGTACTTC,CASSISAGWNIQYF,.,.,TRBJ2-4,TRBV19
TGCGCCAGCAGCTTGATACAGGGAGACACAGATACGCAGTATTTT,CASSLIQGDTDTQYF,.,.,TRBJ2-3,TRBV5-1
TGTGCCAGCATGCTACAGGGGAACACTGAAGCTTTCTTT,CASMLQGNTEAFF,few,.,TRBJ1-1,TRBV2
TGTGCCAGCAGTCTAGGTTACGAGCAGTACTTC,CASSLGYEQYF,few,.,TRBJ2-7,TRBV2
TGTGCCTGGAGTGTAATGACAGGGGGCGGAAACACCATATATTTT,CAWSVMTGGGNTIYF,.,TRBD1,TRBJ1-3,TRBV30
TGTGCCAGCGCTCCGGGGTTAGGCTTCCAACACTACGAGCAGTACTTC,CASAPGLGFQHYEQYF,.,.,TRBJ2-7,TRBV28
TGTGCCAGCAGCGAGTGGCGGGCGGGAGCGTCCTACGAGCAGTACTTC,CASSEWRAGASYEQYF,.,TRBD2,TRBJ2-7,TRBV5-4